Below are 6 T cell receptor beta chains sequenced from a single sample in a study of identical twins. MiXCR was run by TCRdb on the 5' RACE reads, yielding one entry per CDR3 protein. The sample includes fewer than 250,000 distinct CDR3 sequences, approximately 9% of them seen just once. The sample was memory (CD45RO+) T cells sorted from blood. The receptors stem from a woman aged 18-29 years in good health.

This clonotype has a count of ten or more. J is TRBJ2-7 and V is TRBV4-2; D is possibly TRBD1 (5 bases). This CDR3 region has 14 residues. Germline loops: CDR1 LGHNA, CDR2 YNFKEQ. Between the trimmed V and J ends, which lost 0 bases and 6 bases, there was a span of 12 bases. The CDR3 loop reads CASSQEAGSGEQYF. In DNA, the CDR3 is TGTGCCAGCAGCCAAGAGGCAGGGTCAGGCGAGCAGTACTTC.

The chain joins TRBV12-3 or TRBV12-4 to TRBJ2-1, with TRBD2 matching over 12 bases. After removal of 6 bases from V and 3 bases from J, the junction contained 15 bases not matched to a gene. This CDR3 is 19 amino acids long. The CDR3, as DNA: TGTGCCAGCAGCTCCGGGACTAGCGGGTTTGGGGCCGTCTACAATGAGCAGTTCTTC. Translated: CASSSGTSGFGAVYNEQFF.

This clonotype occurred many times. This chain uses TRBV11-2 with TRBJ2-5; D is unclear. This CDR3 region has 13 residues. The ends were cut back, 3 bases at V and 2 bases at J, with 7 bases in the middle. Germline CDR1 reads SGHAT; CDR2 reads FQNNGV. CDR3 sequence reads: CASSFGAQETQYF. The CDR3 nucleotides are TGTGCCAGCAGCTTCGGCGCTCAAGAGACCCAGTACTTC.

This clonotype was detected only a few times. The chain carries TRBV20-1 and TRBJ2-3; 7 bases align to TRBD2. J lost 1 base, V lost 3 bases, and 4 bases had no gene match. Germline-derived CDR1 and CDR2 are DFQATT and SNEGSKA (reference sequence). The CDR3 has 14 amino acids. The CDR3 nucleotides are TGCAGTGCTAGTCCTCTAGCGGGCACAGATACGCAGTATTTT. Residues: CSASPLAGTDTQYF.

This clonotype was observed a handful of times. The gene calls are TRBV28 and TRBJ2-7, with D possibly matching TRBD1 (6 bases). This CDR3 comprises 13 residues. The germline V and J ends were trimmed by 8 bases and 2 bases, with 13 bases remaining between them. Germline V lookup: CDR1 MDHEN, CDR2 SYDVKM. The CDR3: CASLSGTPYEQYF. CDR3 DNA sequence: TGTGCCAGCCTTTCCGGGACACCCTACGAGCAGTACTTC.

This clonotype was counted ten times or more. This chain joins TRBV29-1 and TRBJ1-1; D not resolved. V dropped 0 bases and J dropped 3 bases, with 11 bases sitting between them. CDR3 length: 14 amino acids. Germline assignment: CDR1 SQVTM and CDR2 ANQGSEA. CDR3 in DNA: TGCAGCGTTGAAGAGGTACATGGGGACACTGAAGCTTTCTTT. It is translated as CSVEEVHGDTEAFF.